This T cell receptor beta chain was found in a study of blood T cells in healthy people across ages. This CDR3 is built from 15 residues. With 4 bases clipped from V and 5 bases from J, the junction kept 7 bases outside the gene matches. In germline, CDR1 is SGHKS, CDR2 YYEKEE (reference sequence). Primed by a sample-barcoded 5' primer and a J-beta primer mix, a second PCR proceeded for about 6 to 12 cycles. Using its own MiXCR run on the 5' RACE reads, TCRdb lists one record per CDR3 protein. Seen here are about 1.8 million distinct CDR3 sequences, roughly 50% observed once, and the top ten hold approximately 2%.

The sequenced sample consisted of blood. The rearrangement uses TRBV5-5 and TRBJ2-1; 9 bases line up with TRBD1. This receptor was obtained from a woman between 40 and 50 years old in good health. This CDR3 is CASSGGQGVDNEQFF. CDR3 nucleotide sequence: TGTGCCAGCAGCGGGGGACAGGGTGTGGACAATGAGCAGTTCTTC.